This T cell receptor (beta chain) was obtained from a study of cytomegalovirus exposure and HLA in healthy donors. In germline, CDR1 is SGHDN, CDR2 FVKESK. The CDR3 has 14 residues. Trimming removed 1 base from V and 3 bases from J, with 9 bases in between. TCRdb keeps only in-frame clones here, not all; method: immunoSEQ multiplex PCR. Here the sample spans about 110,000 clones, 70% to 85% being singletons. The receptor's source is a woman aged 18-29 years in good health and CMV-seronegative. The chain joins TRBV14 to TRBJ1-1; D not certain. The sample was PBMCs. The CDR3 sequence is CASSQVGVDTEAFF. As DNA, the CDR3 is TGTGCCAGCAGCCAAGTCGGGGTAGACACTGAAGCTTTCTTT.